These 26 T cell receptor beta chains came from one sample sequenced in a study of Ad26.COV2.S vaccination and SARS-CoV-2 variants. Here immunoSEQ multiplex PCR was the method, and the copy in TCRdb shows in-frame clones only, minus some. The sample has hundreds of thousands of clones, about 89% seen once; the top ten hold around 1.4%. The sample's treatment: about 20 received Ad26.COV2.S at low or high dose, single or two shots; 5 received placebo; per-sample allocation not given. Samples analyzed were those drawn on day 63 after the first vaccine or placebo injection. This specimen was peripheral blood, taken in a trial of Ad26.COV2.S vaccine versus placebo. The receptors were sampled from a person aged 18-60 years who received the Ad26.COV2.S COVID-19 vaccine or a placebo.

This chain uses TRBV7-2 with TRBJ2-7; 8 bases map to TRBD2. The trim removed 5 bases at V and 5 bases at J, leaving 11 bases unmatched. The CDR3 covers 15 residues. CDR1 is SGHTA and CDR2 is FQGNSA in the germline V gene. The CDR3: CASSPGGGPLNEQYF. DNA of the CDR3: TGTGCCAGCAGCCCCGGGGGGGGCCCTCTAAACGAGCAGTACTTC.

The V call is TRBV30, the J call TRBJ1-4; D not resolved. Trimming left V 5 bases short and J 3 bases short, with 16 bases between. Germline V gene data show CDR1 as GTSNPN and CDR2 as SVGIG (reference sequence). This CDR3 comprises 15 residues. CDR3 nucleotide sequence: TGTGCCTGGGAGGCCGAGGCTGGAGCTAATGAAAAACTGTTTTTT. Translation: CAWEAEAGANEKLFF. The entire variable domain, with the rest obtained from reference TRBV30 and TRBJ1-4, is as follows: SQTIHQWPATLVQPVGSPLSLECTVEGTSNPNLYWYRQAAGRGLQLLFYSVGIGQISSEVPQNLSASRPQDRQFILSSKKLLLSDSGFYLCAWEAEAGANEKLFFGSGTQLSVL.

The table lists this clone with many counts. The gene calls are TRBV27 and TRBJ2-1, with D tentatively TRBD2 (5 bases). Trimming took off 6 bases at V and 0 bases at J, with 12 bases between the two ends. The CDR3 is made up of 15 amino acids. From germline, CDR1 is MNHEY and CDR2 SMNVEV (reference sequence). The CDR3 sequence is CASSRPRASYNEQFF. The CDR3 DNA sequence: TGTGCCAGCAGCCGCCCGCGGGCCTCCTACAATGAGCAGTTCTTC.

The V gene is TRBV7-2, the J gene TRBJ2-4; D tentatively fits TRBD1 or TRBD2 (6 bases each). The CDR3 consists of 16 residues. The V and J ends lost 5 bases and 16 bases respectively, with 30 bases between them. Germline-derived CDR1 and CDR2 are SGHTA and FQGNSA. CDR3 nucleotides: TGTGCCAGCAGCCCACCGAATGGGGCGGGACACCCTCGGCTATACTTC. This gives the protein CASSPPNGAGHPRLYF.

V is TRBV2 and J is TRBJ1-5; TRBD1 matches at 8 bases. Trimming took 5 bases from V and 4 from J; bases not matched to a gene: 4. Germline V lookup: CDR1 SNHLY, CDR2 FYNNEI. CDR3 length: 14 amino acids. CDR3 residues: CASSRDRRNQPQHF. In nucleotides, the CDR3 is TGTGCCAGCAGTAGGGACAGGAGAAATCAGCCCCAGCATTTT.

This chain links TRBV12-3 or TRBV12-4 with TRBJ1-1; tentative D call: TRBD1 (6 bases). The ends were cut back, 3 bases at V and 9 bases at J, with 11 bases in the middle. CDR3 length: 12 residues. The CDR3 here is CASSLGQGQAFF. The DNA for the CDR3 is TGTGCCAGCAGTTTGGGTCAGGGGCAAGCTTTCTTT.

This chain's CDR3 is CASIPSGGLRYEQYF. Written as DNA, the CDR3 is TGTGCCAGCATACCGTCTGGGGGCCTCCGTTACGAGCAGTACTTC. The V and J genes are TRBV7-8 and TRBJ2-7, with TRBD1 as a possible D gene (6 bases). Germline lookup yields CDR1 SGHVS and CDR2 FQNEAQ. This CDR3 spans 15 amino acids. Trimming removed 7 bases from V and 4 bases from J, with 20 bases in between. The full variable domain, completed using reference TRBV7-8 and TRBJ2-7, is GAGVSQSPRYKVAKRGQDVALRCDPISGHVSLFWYQQALGQGPEFLTYFQNEAQLDKSGLPSDRFFAERPEGSVSTLKIQRTQQEDSAVYLCASIPSGGLRYEQYFGPGTRLTVT.

This clone was counted a single time. CDR3: CAIRGGSSSYEQYF. As DNA, the CDR3 is TGTGCCATCCGGGGCGGGTCGTCCTCCTACGAGCAGTACTTC. The V call is TRBV10-3, the J call TRBJ2-7; D is tentatively TRBD1 or TRBD2 (5 bases each). Germline V gives CDR1 ENHRY, CDR2 SYGVKD. The V end was cut by 8 bases, the J end by 0 bases, with 14 bases between. The CDR3 is 14 amino acids.

In this sample, this clone turned up once. The genes are TRBV12-3 or TRBV12-4 and TRBJ1-5; D possibly corresponds to TRBD1 (6 bases). Between the trimmed V and J ends, which lost 8 bases and 6 bases, there was a span of 14 bases. The CDR3 runs 13 residues. The CDR3 region is CASGRGPSQPQHF. The CDR3 DNA reads as TGTGCCAGCGGGCGGGGGCCAAGTCAGCCCCAGCATTTT.

The chain carries TRBV19 and TRBJ1-3; the D is unclear. The CDR3 runs to 16 residues. V was cut by 2 bases and J by 0 bases, with 11 bases left in between. The germline V gene encodes CDR1 LNHDA and CDR2 SQIVND (reference sequence). CDR3 sequence reads: CASSIPRAPSGNTIYF. For the CDR3, the DNA is TGTGCCAGTAGTATACCGCGGGCCCCCTCTGGAAACACCATATATTTT.

The rearrangement uses TRBV10-3 and TRBJ2-2, with 8 bases lining up with TRBD2. CDR3 size: 14 residues. Germline V lookup: CDR1 ENHRY, CDR2 SYGVKD. The junction had 4 bases not matched to a gene; V was cut back by 9 bases and J by 1 base. The CDR3 protein is CAMRLALNTGELFF. The CDR3 nucleotides are TGTGCCATGCGACTAGCGTTGAACACCGGGGAGCTGTTTTTT.

The V and J genes are TRBV6-5 and TRBJ2-5, with 15 bases that match TRBD2. Germline V gene data show CDR1 as MNHEY and CDR2 as SVGAGI. The CDR3 loop spans 16 amino acids. V lost 1 base to trimming and J lost 4 bases; unmatched junction nucleotides: 1. The DNA for the CDR3 is TGTGCCAGCAGTTACTTGGGACTAGCGGGAGGAGAGACCCAGTACTTC. It is translated as CASSYLGLAGGETQYF.

The chain combines TRBV4-3 with TRBJ1-2; D is unresolved. This CDR3 comprises 15 residues. Germline assignment: CDR1 LGHNA and CDR2 YSLEER. V was shortened by 0 bases and J by 7 bases, with 15 bases between the two germline ends. CDR3 DNA: TGCGCCAGCAGCCAAGATAAGACAAATCGGGGTGGCTACACCTTC. Translation: CASSQDKTNRGGYTF.

The genes are TRBV27 and TRBJ2-5; D is uncertain. V was trimmed by 2 bases and J by 0 bases, leaving 4 bases between them. CDR3 length: 13 amino acids. Germline values: CDR1 MNHEY, CDR2 SMNVEV (reference sequence). The CDR3 loop reads CASSLRYQETQYF. CDR3 nucleotide sequence: TGTGCCAGCAGTTTACGGTACCAAGAGACCCAGTACTTC.

This chain joins TRBV18 and TRBJ2-7, with D possibly TRBD2 on 7 matching bases. The CDR3 contains 14 residues. In germline, CDR1 is KGHSH, CDR2 LQKENI. V was trimmed by 5 bases and J by 5 bases, leaving 16 bases between them. Here the CDR3 reads CASSGGAAMDEQYF. DNA of the CDR3: TGTGCCAGCTCAGGGGGGGCGGCGATGGACGAGCAGTACTTC.

The genes are TRBV7-9 and TRBJ2-5; D is possibly TRBD1 or TRBD2 (6 bases each). The V and J ends lost 0 bases and 4 bases respectively, with 12 bases between them. Germline V lookup: CDR1 SEHNR, CDR2 FQNEAQ (reference sequence). This CDR3 comprises 15 residues. The CDR3 sequence: CASSLARGAGETQYF. The CDR3 DNA is TGTGCCAGCAGCTTAGCGAGGGGGGCAGGAGAGACCCAGTACTTC.

V is TRBV3-1 (or the pseudogene TRBV3-2) and J is TRBJ2-7; 8 nucleotides align to TRBD2. From germline, CDR1 is LGHDT and CDR2 YNNKEL (reference sequence). V dropped 2 bases and J dropped 0; count of bases not matched to a gene: 6. The CDR3 sequence is 16 residues long. The CDR3 nucleotides are TGTGCCAGCAGCCAACGGGGGGGGCCAGACTCCTACGAGCAGTACTTC. It encodes CASSQRGGPDSYEQYF.

The chain links TRBV29-1 to TRBJ2-7; D is uncertain. The CDR3 runs 13 residues. The V end was cut by 4 bases, the J end by 1 base, with 11 bases between. Germline values: CDR1 SQVTM, CDR2 ANQGSEA. The CDR3 spells CSVALWGSYEQYF. The CDR3 DNA is TGCAGCGTTGCGCTGTGGGGATCCTACGAGCAGTACTTC.

The chain couples TRBV30 to TRBJ1-4; 8 bases are a match to TRBD1. The CDR3 is 18 residues long. Looked up from germline, CDR1 is GTSNPN and CDR2 is SVGIG (reference sequence). V gave up 2 bases and J gave up 7 bases; unmatched junction bases: 18. The CDR3 loop is CAWSPGQAKTRGGEKLFF. As DNA, the CDR3 is TGTGCCTGGAGTCCGGGACAGGCCAAAACCAGAGGGGGTGAAAAACTGTTTTTT.

The chain combines TRBV25-1 with TRBJ1-1, with D hard to call. This CDR3 comprises 13 residues. Between the trimmed V and J ends, which lost 4 bases and 1 base, there was a span of 7 bases. CDR1 MGHDK and CDR2 SYGVNS come from the germline V gene. The CDR3 DNA sequence: TGTGCCAGCAGTGGGTCGTGGAACACTGAAGCTTTCTTT. Its translation: CASSGSWNTEAFF.

With regard to this clone: Other DNA sequences of this sample code for an identical CDR3. The V gene is TRBV7-2, the J gene TRBJ2-5; D possibly corresponds to TRBD2 (7 bases). Germline CDR1 SGHTA, CDR2 FQGNSA. The CDR3 spans 12 residues. The V end lost 5 bases, the J end lost 5 bases, and 9 bases lay between the germline ends. The CDR3 reads CASSEGGETQYF. CDR3 coding DNA: TGTGCCAGCAGCGAGGGGGGGGAGACCCAGTACTTC.

The chain has TRBV6-5 and TRBJ1-1; D unresolved. Germline lookup yields CDR1 MNHEY and CDR2 SVGAGI. The V gene lost 8 bases and the J gene lost 0 bases, with 16 bases spanning the gap. The CDR3 extends over 15 amino acids. CDR3 sequence: CASYPLRDMNTEAFF. The CDR3 bases are TGTGCCAGCTACCCTTTGCGGGATATGAACACTGAAGCTTTCTTT.

There are many counts of this clone. Other DNA sequences in the same sample also yield this CDR3. V and J are TRBV5-6 and TRBJ1-1; 7 bases agree with TRBD1. This CDR3 spans 18 amino acids. The J segment lost 1 base and the V segment lost 3 bases, leaving 15 bases of the junction unmatched. Germline loops: CDR1 SGHDT, CDR2 YYEEEE. The CDR3 nucleotides read TGTGCCAGCAGCTCAATAATAGGAGGGGGCGGGCCGAACACTGAAGCTTTCTTT. Encoded protein: CASSSIIGGGGPNTEAFF.

This CDR3 is CASSQGSFGGYSYEQYF. In DNA form, the CDR3 reads TGCGCCAGCAGCCAAGGTTCTTTCGGGGGGTATTCCTACGAGCAGTACTTC. This chain links TRBV4-3 with TRBJ2-7; 7 nucleotides align to TRBD2. The germline V gene has CDR1 LGHNA and CDR2 YSLEER. Losses at the gene ends were 1 base for V and 1 base for J; bases not matched to a gene: 10. The CDR3 has 17 amino acids.

V and J are TRBV3-1 (or the pseudogene TRBV3-2) and TRBJ2-1; 15 nucleotides agree with TRBD2. The ends lost 4 bases at V and 0 bases at J; junction bases unmatched: 7. The CDR3 consists of 19 residues. From germline, CDR1 is LGHDT and CDR2 YNNKEL (reference sequence). CDR3 sequence: CASSPRTSGRAHSYNEQFF. For the CDR3, the DNA is TGTGCCAGCAGCCCCAGGACTAGCGGGAGGGCTCACTCCTACAATGAGCAGTTCTTC.

This chain joins TRBV14 and TRBJ1-4; D is ambiguous. The germline V gene encodes CDR1 SGHDN and CDR2 FVKESK. The CDR3 spans 16 residues. V was shortened by 2 bases and J by 2 bases, with 12 bases between the two germline ends. Written as DNA, the CDR3 is TGTGCCAGCAGCCAACGGGGAGGAGATACTAATGAAAAACTGTTTTTT. Translated, it gives CASSQRGGDTNEKLFF.